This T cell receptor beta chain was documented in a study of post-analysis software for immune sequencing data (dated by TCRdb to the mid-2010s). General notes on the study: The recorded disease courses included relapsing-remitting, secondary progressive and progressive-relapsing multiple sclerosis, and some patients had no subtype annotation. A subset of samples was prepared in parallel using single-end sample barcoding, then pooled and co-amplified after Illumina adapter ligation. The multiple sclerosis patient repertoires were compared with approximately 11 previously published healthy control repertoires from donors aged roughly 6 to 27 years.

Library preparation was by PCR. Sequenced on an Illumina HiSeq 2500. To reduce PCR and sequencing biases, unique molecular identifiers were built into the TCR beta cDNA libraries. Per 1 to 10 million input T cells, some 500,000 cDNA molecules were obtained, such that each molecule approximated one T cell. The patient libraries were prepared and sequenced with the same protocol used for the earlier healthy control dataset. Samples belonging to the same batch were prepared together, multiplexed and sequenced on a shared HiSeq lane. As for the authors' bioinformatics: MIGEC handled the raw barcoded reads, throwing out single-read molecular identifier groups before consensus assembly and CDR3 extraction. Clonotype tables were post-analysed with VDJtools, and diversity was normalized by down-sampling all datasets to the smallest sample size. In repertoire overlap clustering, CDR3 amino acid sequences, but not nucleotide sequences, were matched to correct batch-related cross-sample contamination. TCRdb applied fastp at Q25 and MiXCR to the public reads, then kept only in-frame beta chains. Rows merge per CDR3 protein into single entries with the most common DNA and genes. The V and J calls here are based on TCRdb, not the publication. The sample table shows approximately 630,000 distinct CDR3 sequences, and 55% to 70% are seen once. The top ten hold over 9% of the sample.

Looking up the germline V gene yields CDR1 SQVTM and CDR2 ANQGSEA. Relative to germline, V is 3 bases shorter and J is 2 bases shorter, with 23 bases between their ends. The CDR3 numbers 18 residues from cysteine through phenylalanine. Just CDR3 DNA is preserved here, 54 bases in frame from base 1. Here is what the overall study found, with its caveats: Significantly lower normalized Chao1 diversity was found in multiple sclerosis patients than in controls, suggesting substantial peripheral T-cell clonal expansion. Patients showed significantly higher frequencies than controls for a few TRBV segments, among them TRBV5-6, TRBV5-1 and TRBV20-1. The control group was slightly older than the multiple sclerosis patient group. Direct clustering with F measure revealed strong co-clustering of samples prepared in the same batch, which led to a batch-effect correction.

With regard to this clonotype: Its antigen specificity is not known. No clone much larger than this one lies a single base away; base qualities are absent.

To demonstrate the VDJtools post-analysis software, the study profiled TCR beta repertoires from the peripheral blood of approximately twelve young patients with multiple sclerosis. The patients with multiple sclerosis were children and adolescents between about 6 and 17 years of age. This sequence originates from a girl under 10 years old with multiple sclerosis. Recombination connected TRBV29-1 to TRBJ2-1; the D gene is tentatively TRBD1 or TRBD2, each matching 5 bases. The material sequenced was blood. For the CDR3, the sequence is CSVERSLGQGRTYNEQFF. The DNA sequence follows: TGCAGCGTTGAGAGGTCCCTCGGGCAGGGACGGACCTACAATGAGCAGTTCTTC.